These 5 T cell receptor beta chains were sequenced from one sample in a study of CD8 T cells in ankylosing spondylitis. TCRdb passed the 5' RACE reads through MiXCR, listing each CDR3 protein once. The repertoire has under 250,000 distinct CDR3 sequences, 8% to 11% of them found once; the top ten carry 2.6%. Sequencing was carried out using blood, either unsorted or a sorted T cell fraction (not recorded which). These receptors all stem from a male donor with ankylosing spondylitis or in good health (not recorded which).

V gene TRBV5-4 combines with J gene TRBJ2-5, with 12 bases fitting TRBD2. Germline assignment: CDR1 SGHNT and CDR2 YYREEE (reference sequence). The CDR3 has 16 amino acids. Trimming removed 4 bases from V and 5 bases from J; junction bases left unmatched: 9. CDR3 protein: CASSPGTSGRAETQYF. CDR3 DNA sequence: TGTGCCAGCAGCCCCGGGACTAGCGGGCGGGCGGAGACCCAGTACTTC. The variable domain in full, completed from reference TRBV5-4 and TRBJ2-5, reads ETGVTQSPTHLIKTRGQQVTLRCSSQSGHNTVSWYQQALGQGPQFIFQYYREEENGRGNFPPRFSGLQFPNYSSELNVNALELDDSALYLCASSPGTSGRAETQYFGPGTRLLVL.

The genes are TRBV7-9 and TRBJ2-1; D tentatively reads TRBD1 or TRBD2 (5 bases each). V lost 8 bases and J lost 7, with 21 bases in between. The CDR3 runs 15 residues. Germline assignment: CDR1 SEHNR and CDR2 FQNEAQ (reference sequence). In nucleotides, the CDR3 is TGTGCCAGCGACGGATTGGGTTTGGGGGAGAATGAGCAGTTCTTC. It specifies CASDGLGLGENEQFF.

This clonotype was counted only a few times. The CDR3 nucleotides read TGTGCCAGCAGCCGGCGCTCGGGACAGGGATCGGATGGCTACACCTTC. Translated: CASSRRSGQGSDGYTF. The chain links TRBV4-2 to TRBJ1-2; 9 bases align to TRBD1. The CDR3 totals 16 residues. CDR1 is LGHNA, CDR2 YNFKEQ, per germline. The trim removed 4 bases at V and 6 bases at J, leaving 12 bases unmatched.

This clonotype was picked up many times. This chain joins TRBV5-1 and TRBJ2-1, with 15 bases identical to TRBD2. V lost 3 bases, J lost 5 bases, and 0 bases stayed unmatched. This CDR3 is 15 amino acids long. The germline V gene has CDR1 SGHRS and CDR2 YFSETQ. The chain's CDR3 is CASSWTSGRDNEQFF. In DNA form, the CDR3 reads TGCGCCAGCAGCTGGACTAGCGGGAGGGACAATGAGCAGTTCTTC.

In its sample, this clonotype was seen many times. This sequence joins TRBV11-2 and TRBJ2-2; D may match TRBD1 or TRBD2 (5 bases each). The CDR3 consists of 16 residues. Germline lookup yields CDR1 SGHAT and CDR2 FQNNGV. Trimming pared 4 bases from V and 3 bases from J, leaving 15 bases between. In nucleotides, the CDR3 is TGTGCCAGCAGCTCCCCCGGTGGGGGATACACCGGGGAGCTGTTTTTT. This gives the protein CASSSPGGGYTGELFF.